The clone carrying this T cell receptor beta chain was found a few times. Its antigen remains unidentified. This record comes from a study of neoadjuvant nivolumab and ipilimumab in lung cancer. Across the study: The combination arm added day-1 ipilimumab 1 mg/kg to nivolumab 3 mg/kg on days 1, 15, 29.

The V and J ends lost 0 bases and 7 bases, in that order; junction bases with no gene match: 3. The CDR3 consists of 14 residues. The germline V gene encodes CDR1 SGHRS and CDR2 YFSETQ. Study conclusions and caveats: TCR clonality did not significantly correlate with pathologic tumor regression. Resected tumors had greater TCR richness and clonality than uninvolved lung. From pretherapy to surgery, tumor richness and clonality rose with dual therapy.

The protocol was immunoSEQ multiplex PCR, while the TCRdb copy is restricted to in-frame clones and leaves out a portion. Here the sample spans some 20,000 clones, 79% being singletons. The sequence came from an adult with non-small cell lung cancer. Source: tumor tissue, taken after neoadjuvant nivolumab, alone or with ipilimumab, at or shortly before surgery. This chain joins TRBV5-1 and TRBJ1-5; 8 bases map to TRBD1. The CDR3 here is CASSLEAGGQPQHF. The CDR3, as DNA: TGCGCCAGCAGCTTGGAAGCAGGGGGCCAGCCCCAGCATTTT. Using reference TRBV5-1 and TRBJ1-5 for the parts outside the CDR3, the full variable domain is KAGVTQTPRYLIKTRGQQVTLSCSPISGHRSVSWYQQTPGQGLQFLFEYFSETQRNKGNFPGRFSGRQFSNSRSEMNVSTLELGDSALYLCASSLEAGGQPQHFGDGTRLSIL.